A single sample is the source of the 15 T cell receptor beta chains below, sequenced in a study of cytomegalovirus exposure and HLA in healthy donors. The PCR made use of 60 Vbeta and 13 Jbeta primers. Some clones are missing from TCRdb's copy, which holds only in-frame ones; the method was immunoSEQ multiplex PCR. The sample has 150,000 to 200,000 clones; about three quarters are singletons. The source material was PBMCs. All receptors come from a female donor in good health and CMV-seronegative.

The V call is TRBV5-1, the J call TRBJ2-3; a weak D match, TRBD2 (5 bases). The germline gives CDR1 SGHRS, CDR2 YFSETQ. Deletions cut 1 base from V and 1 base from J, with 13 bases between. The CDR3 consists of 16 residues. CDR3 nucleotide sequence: TGCGCCAGCAGCTTGCTCGGGGAGAGGGGCACAGATACGCAGTATTTT. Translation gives CASSLLGERGTDTQYF.

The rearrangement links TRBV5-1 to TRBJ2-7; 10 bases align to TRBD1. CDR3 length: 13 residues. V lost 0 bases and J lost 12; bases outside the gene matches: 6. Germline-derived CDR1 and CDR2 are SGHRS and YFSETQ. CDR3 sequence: CASSLEPGQGLYF. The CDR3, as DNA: TGCGCCAGCAGCTTGGAGCCGGGACAGGGGCTGTACTTC.

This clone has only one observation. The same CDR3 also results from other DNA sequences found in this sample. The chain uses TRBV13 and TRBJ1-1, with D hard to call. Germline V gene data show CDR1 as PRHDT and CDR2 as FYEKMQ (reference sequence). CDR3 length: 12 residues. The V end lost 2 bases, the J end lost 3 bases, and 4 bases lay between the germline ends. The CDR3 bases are TGTGCCAGCAGCTTAACTGACACTGAAGCTTTCTTT. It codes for CASSLTDTEAFF.

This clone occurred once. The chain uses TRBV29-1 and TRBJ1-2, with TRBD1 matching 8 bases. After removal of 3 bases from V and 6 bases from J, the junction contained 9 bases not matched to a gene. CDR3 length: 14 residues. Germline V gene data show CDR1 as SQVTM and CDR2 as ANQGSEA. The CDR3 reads CSVDAEVQGDGYTF. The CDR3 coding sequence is TGCAGCGTTGATGCGGAAGTACAGGGGGATGGCTACACCTTC.

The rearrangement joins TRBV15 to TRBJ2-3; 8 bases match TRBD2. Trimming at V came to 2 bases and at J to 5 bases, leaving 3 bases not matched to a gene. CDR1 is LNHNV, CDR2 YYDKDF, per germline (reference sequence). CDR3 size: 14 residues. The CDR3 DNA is TGTGCCACCAGCAGAACGGGGGGGAGAGATACGCAGTATTTT. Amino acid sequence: CATSRTGGRDTQYF.

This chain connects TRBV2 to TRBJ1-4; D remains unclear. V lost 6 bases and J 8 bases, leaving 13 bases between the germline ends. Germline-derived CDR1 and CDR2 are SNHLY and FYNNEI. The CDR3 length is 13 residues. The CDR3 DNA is TGTGCCAGCAGAGCACCCGCCGAAGAAAAACTGTTTTTT. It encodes CASRAPAEEKLFF.

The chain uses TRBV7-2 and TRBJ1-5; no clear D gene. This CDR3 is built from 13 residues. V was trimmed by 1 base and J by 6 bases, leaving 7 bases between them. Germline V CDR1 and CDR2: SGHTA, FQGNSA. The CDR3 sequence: CASSLVSVQPQHF. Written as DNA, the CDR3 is TGTGCCAGCAGCTTAGTGTCGGTTCAGCCCCAGCATTTT.

In nucleotides, the CDR3 is TGTGCCAGCGGCCGGGAACAATTCACCCTCCACTTT. Amino acids: CASGREQFTLHF. The chain recombines TRBV2 with TRBJ1-6, with D uncertain. Germline values: CDR1 SNHLY, CDR2 FYNNEI. The ends were cut back, 8 bases at V and 14 bases at J, with 16 bases in the middle. The CDR3 sequence is 12 residues long.

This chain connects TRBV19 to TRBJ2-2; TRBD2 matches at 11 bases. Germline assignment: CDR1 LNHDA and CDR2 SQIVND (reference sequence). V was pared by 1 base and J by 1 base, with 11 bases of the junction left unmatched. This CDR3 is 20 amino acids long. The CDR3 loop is CASSIGTWVAGGRNTGELFF. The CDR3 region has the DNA TGTGCCAGTAGTATAGGCACTTGGGTAGCGGGGGGGCGGAACACCGGGGAGCTGTTTTTT.

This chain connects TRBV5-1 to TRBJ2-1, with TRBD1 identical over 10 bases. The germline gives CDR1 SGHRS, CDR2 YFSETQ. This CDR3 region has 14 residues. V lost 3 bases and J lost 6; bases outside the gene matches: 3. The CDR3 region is CASSSRDRGNEQFF. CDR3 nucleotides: TGCGCCAGCAGCTCCCGGGACAGGGGCAATGAGCAGTTCTTC.

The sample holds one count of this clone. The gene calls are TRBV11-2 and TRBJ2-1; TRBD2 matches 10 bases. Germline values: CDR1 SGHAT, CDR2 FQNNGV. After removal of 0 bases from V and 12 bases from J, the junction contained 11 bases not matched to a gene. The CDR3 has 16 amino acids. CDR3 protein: CASSLERLAGAKGQFF. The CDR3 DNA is TGTGCCAGCAGCTTAGAACGACTAGCGGGTGCCAAGGGGCAGTTCTTC. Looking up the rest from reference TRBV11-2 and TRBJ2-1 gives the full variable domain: EAGVAQSPRYKIIEKRQSVAFWCNPISGHATLYWYQQILGQGPKLLIQFQNNGVVDDSQLPKDRFSAERLKGVDSTLKIQPAKLEDSAVYLCASSLERLAGAKGQFFGPGTRLTVL.

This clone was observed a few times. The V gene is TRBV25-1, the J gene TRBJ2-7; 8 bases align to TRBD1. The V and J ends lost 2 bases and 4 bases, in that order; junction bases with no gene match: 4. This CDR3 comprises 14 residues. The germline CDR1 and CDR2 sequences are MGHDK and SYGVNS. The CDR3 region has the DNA TGTGCCAGCAGTGAAAACAGGGGGAAATACGAGCAGTACTTC. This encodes CASSENRGKYEQYF.

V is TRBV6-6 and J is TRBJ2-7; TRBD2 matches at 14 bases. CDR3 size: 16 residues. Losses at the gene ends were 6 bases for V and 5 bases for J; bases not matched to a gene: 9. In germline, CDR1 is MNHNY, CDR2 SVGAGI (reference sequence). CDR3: CASRSKGLAGAHEQYF. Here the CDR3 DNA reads TGTGCCAGCAGGTCTAAGGGACTAGCGGGAGCCCACGAGCAGTACTTC.

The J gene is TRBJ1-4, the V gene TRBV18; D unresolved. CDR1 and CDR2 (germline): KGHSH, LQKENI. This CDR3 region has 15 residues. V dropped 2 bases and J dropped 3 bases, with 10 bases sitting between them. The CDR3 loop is CASSPFGGANEKLFF. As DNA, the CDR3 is TGTGCCAGCTCACCATTCGGAGGAGCTAATGAAAAACTGTTTTTT.

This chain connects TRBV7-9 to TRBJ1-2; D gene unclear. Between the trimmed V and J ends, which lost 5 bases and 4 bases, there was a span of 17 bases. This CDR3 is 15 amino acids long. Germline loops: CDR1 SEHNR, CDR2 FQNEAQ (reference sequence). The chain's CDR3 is CASSPAPEAGYGYTF. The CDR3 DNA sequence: TGTGCCAGCAGCCCAGCCCCAGAGGCCGGCTATGGCTACACCTTC.